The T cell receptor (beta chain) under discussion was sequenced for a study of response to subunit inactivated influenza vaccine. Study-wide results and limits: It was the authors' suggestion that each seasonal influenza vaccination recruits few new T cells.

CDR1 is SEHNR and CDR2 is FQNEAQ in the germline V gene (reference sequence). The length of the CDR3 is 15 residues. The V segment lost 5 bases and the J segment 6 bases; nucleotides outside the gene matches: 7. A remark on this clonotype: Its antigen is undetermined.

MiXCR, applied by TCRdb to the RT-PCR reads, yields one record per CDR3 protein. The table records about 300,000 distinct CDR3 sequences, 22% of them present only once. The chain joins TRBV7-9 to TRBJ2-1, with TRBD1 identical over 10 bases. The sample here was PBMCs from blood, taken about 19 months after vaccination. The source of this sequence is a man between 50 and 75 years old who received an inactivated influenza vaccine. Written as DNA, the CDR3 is TGTGCCAGCAGCATCGGGACAGGGGTGTTCAATGAGCAGTTCTTC. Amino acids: CASSIGTGVFNEQFF.